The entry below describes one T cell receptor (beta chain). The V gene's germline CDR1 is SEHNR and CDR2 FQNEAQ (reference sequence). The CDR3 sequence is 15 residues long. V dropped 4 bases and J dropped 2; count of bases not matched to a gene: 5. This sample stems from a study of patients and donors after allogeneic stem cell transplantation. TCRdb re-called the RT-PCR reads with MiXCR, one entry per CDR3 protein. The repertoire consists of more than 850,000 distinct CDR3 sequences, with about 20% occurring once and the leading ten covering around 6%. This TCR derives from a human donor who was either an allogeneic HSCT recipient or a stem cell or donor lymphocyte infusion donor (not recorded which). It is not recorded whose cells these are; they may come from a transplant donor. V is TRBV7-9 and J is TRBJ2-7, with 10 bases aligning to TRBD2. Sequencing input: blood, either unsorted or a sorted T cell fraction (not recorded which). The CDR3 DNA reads TGTGCCAGCAGCTACTCAGCGGGAGGGACCTACGAGCAGTACTTC. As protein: CASSYSAGGTYEQYF.